Listed below are T cell receptor beta chains from one sample, sequenced in a study of blood T cell repertoires in COVID-19. Clones were sequenced by immunoSEQ multiplex PCR, and TCRdb holds only the in-frame ones, with some missing. Of approximately 110,000 clones listed, more than 75% are singletons. Sample: peripheral blood. The receptors were gathered from a human donor in a cohort sampled during active COVID-19. Each CDR3 is given with its conserved first and last residue. A D gene is named only where the DNA matches it firmly. Clone size is given for some rows only: seen once, a few or many times, or a class if the clone is expanded.

>TRBV6-2/TRBV6-3|TRBJ1-5|-|-
CASSYSSRVYSNQPQHF
TGTGCCAGCAGTTACTCGAGCAGGGTTTATAGCAATCAGCCCCAGCATTTT
>TRBV28|TRBJ1-2|-|-
CASTQGRTPAGYTF
TGTGCCAGTACACAGGGACGGACTCCGGCTGGCTACACCTTC
>TRBV7-2|TRBJ2-1|-|-
CASGSINEQFF
TGTGCCTCCGGGTCGATCAATGAGCAGTTCTTC
>TRBV5-1|TRBJ2-3|TRBD2|-
CASSWGLAPDTQYF
TGCGCCAGCAGCTGGGGACTAGCACCCGATACGCAGTATTTT
>TRBV7-6|TRBJ2-3|-|-
CASSPQGPSTDTQYF
TGTGCCAGCAGCCCGCAGGGTCCTAGCACAGATACGCAGTATTTT
>TRBV18|TRBJ1-6|TRBD1|-
CASSPLQGAPGNSPLHF
TGTGCCAGCTCACCGTTACAGGGGGCGCCGGGAAATTCACCCCTCCACTTT
>TRBV7-3|TRBJ1-6|-|-
CASSLSPGGNSPLHF
TGTGCCAGCAGCTTAAGTCCAGGTGGTAATTCACCCCTCCACTTT
>TRBV7-8|TRBJ2-7|TRBD1|once
CASSTDRAYEQYF
TGTGCCAGCAGCACAGACAGGGCCTACGAGCAGTACTTC
>TRBV9|TRBJ2-1|TRBD2|few
CASSVDGGRAGEQFF
TGTGCCAGCAGCGTAGATGGCGGGAGGGCCGGAGAGCAGTTCTTC
>TRBV7-9|TRBJ2-2|-|-
CASSLDTGELFF
TGTGCCAGCAGCCTCGACACCGGGGAGCTGTTTTTT
>TRBV9|TRBJ1-1|TRBD1|-
CASSVDGTGLSEAFF
TGTGCCAGCAGCGTAGACGGGACAGGTCTCTCTGAAGCTTTCTTT
>TRBV13|TRBJ2-7|TRBD2|once
CASSLVALLAESKYEQYF
TGTGCCAGCAGCTTAGTAGCGTTACTAGCGGAGTCCAAATACGAGCAGTACTTC
>TRBV19|TRBJ1-2|-|-
CASSILLGYGYTF
TGTGCCAGTAGTATACTTCTCGGCTATGGCTACACCTTC
>TRBV19|TRBJ2-7|TRBD2|-
CASSNLRREDAYEQYF
TGTGCCAGTAGTAATTTGCGGCGGGAGGATGCCTACGAGCAGTACTTC
>TRBV27|TRBJ2-3|TRBD2|-
CASSSPSPGLAGFHTDTQYF
TGTGCCAGCAGTTCCCCCTCCCCCGGACTAGCGGGCTTTCACACAGATACGCAGTATTTT
>TRBV5-5|TRBJ1-5|-|-
CASSLEPKSGDQPQHF
TGTGCCAGCAGCTTGGAACCCAAGAGCGGAGATCAGCCCCAGCATTTT
>TRBV27|TRBJ2-5|-|-
CASRTTLGVQYF
TGTGCCAGCAGGACTACCCTGGGAGTCCAGTACTTC
>TRBV11-2|TRBJ1-2|-|-
CASSLPGTIYGYTF
TGTGCCAGCAGCTTACCCGGGACAATCTATGGCTACACCTTC
>TRBV3-1/TRBV3-2|TRBJ2-1|-|-
CASSQVRGSSYNEQFF
TGTGCCAGCAGCCAAGTGAGGGGGAGCTCCTACAATGAGCAGTTCTTC
>TRBV25-1|TRBJ2-5|-|-
CASSEWGRKQETQYF
TGTGCCAGCAGTGAATGGGGCAGGAAGCAAGAGACCCAGTACTTC
>TRBV6-6|TRBJ1-5|-|once
CASSYGGGQPQHF
TGTGCCAGCAGTTACGGAGGCGGGCAGCCCCAGCATTTT
>TRBV5-6|TRBJ2-5|-|-
CASSGWSAQETQYF
TGTGCCAGCAGCGGCTGGTCTGCACAAGAGACCCAGTACTTC